A selection of T cell receptor beta chains follows, all from one sample in a study of follicular helper T cells after annual influenza vaccination. Clones were sequenced by immunoSEQ multiplex PCR, and TCRdb holds only the in-frame ones, with some missing. The repertoire holds about 27,000 clones, with 80% to 90% as singletons. The sample was CXCR5+ CD38- circulating T follicular helper cells from blood, taken on the day of influenza vaccination. The receptors stem from an adult who received the influenza vaccine. Both conserved end residues are part of each CDR3. D genes are given only for firm matches. Not all rows give a size; the values are once, few, many and, for expanded clones, a class.

.,.,TRBJ2-4,TRBV2,CASSPDRSSAKNIQYF,TGTGCCAGCAGTCCAGACAGGTCATCAGCCAAAAACATTCAGTACTTC
TRBD2,.,TRBJ2-7,TRBV9,CASSLSQPGGEQYF,TGTGCCAGCAGCCTATCTCAGCCGGGGGGCGAGCAGTACTTC
.,.,TRBJ2-7,TRBV29-1,CSVVTGKGFFAEQYF,TGCAGCGTTGTTACAGGGAAGGGGTTTTTCGCCGAGCAGTACTTC
TRBD1,once,TRBJ2-2,TRBV29-1,CSVSNPQGRTAGELFF,TGCAGCGTTTCTAATCCACAGGGGCGTACGGCCGGGGAGCTGTTTTTT
.,.,TRBJ1-1,TRBV1,CTSSQDGHKTNTEAFF,TGCACCAGCAGCCAAGATGGGCACAAAACGAACACTGAAGCTTTCTTT
.,.,TRBJ1-1,TRBV6-5,CASSYSIRSNTEAFF,TGTGCCAGCAGTTACTCGATCCGGTCCAACACTGAAGCTTTCTTT
.,.,TRBJ1-1,TRBV19,CASSIGQSMNTEAFF,TGTGCCAGTAGTATAGGTCAGTCCATGAACACTGAAGCTTTCTTT
TRBD1,.,TRBJ1-3,TRBV10-3,CAIRGSTGTDTIYF,TGTGCCATCAGGGGATCGACAGGGACAGACACCATATATTTT
.,.,TRBJ2-5,TRBV19,CASSPRRGETQYF,TGTGCCAGTAGTCCCCGCCGGGGGGAGACCCAGTACTTC
.,few,TRBJ1-1,TRBV6-1,CASNHFRQGSTEAFF,TGTGCCAGCAATCATTTTAGGCAGGGGAGTACTGAAGCTTTCTTT
.,.,TRBJ2-7,TRBV9,CASSATSKDEQYF,TGTGCCAGCAGCGCCACTAGTAAGGACGAGCAGTACTTC
.,.,TRBJ1-1,TRBV7-3,CASSISGAGVGEAFF,TGTGCCAGCAGCATCAGCGGGGCAGGGGTTGGTGAAGCTTTCTTT
TRBD1,.,TRBJ1-1,TRBV7-9,CASSSPGQGVTEAFF,TGTGCCAGCAGCTCCCCGGGACAGGGTGTCACTGAAGCTTTCTTT
.,.,TRBJ2-5,TRBV7-2,CASSPRAGSETQYF,TGTGCCAGCAGCCCTCGGGCGGGGAGTGAGACCCAGTACTTC
TRBD1,.,TRBJ1-1,TRBV6-5,CASSPTGQRNTEAFF,TGTGCCAGCAGTCCCACGGGACAGAGGAACACTGAAGCTTTCTTT
.,.,TRBJ1-4,TRBV2,CASSNDLFINEKLFF,TGTGCCAGCAGTAATGACTTGTTCATCAATGAAAAACTGTTTTTT
.,.,TRBJ2-2,TRBV5-1,CASSSYTGELFF,TGCGCCAGCAGCTCCTACACCGGGGAGCTGTTTTTT
TRBD1,.,TRBJ2-1,TRBV9,CASSPRDRTYNEQFF,TGTGCCAGCAGCCCGAGGGACAGAACTTACAATGAGCAGTTCTTC
.,.,TRBJ1-5,TRBV6-1,CASRDPRALNQPQHF,TGTGCTAGCAGGGATCCGCGGGCACTCAATCAGCCCCAGCATTTT
.,.,TRBJ1-6,TRBV15,CATSREDSYNSPLHF,TGTGCCACCAGCAGAGAAGACAGCTATAATTCACCCCTCCACTTT
.,.,TRBJ2-2,TRBV6-1,CASSEVQGTGELFF,TGTGCCAGCAGTGAAGTTCAGGGGACCGGGGAGCTGTTTTTT
TRBD1,.,TRBJ1-4,TRBV2,CASQQGAGNEKLFF,TGTGCCAGCCAACAGGGGGCGGGTAATGAAAAACTGTTTTTT
TRBD1,.,TRBJ1-6,TRBV7-9,CASSPQGANSPLHF,TGTGCCAGCAGTCCCCAGGGGGCCAATTCACCCCTCCACTTT
TRBD1,few,TRBJ1-2,TRBV10-3,CAISAGQGASGYTF,TGTGCCATCAGTGCTGGACAGGGGGCCTCTGGCTACACCTTC
TRBD2,.,TRBJ2-3,TRBV11-2,CASSQTSPTDTQYF,TGTGCCAGCAGCCAGACTAGCCCCACAGATACGCAGTATTTT
TRBD2,few,TRBJ2-3,TRBV19,CASRGTSGAAVTQYF,TGTGCCAGTAGAGGGACTAGCGGCGCCGCCGTAACGCAGTATTTT
TRBD2,.,TRBJ2-1,TRBV2,CASSDRRGGYNEQFF,TGTGCCAGCAGTGACCGGCGGGGGGGCTACAATGAGCAGTTCTTC
.,.,TRBJ1-5,TRBV6-5,CASSYSRSSNQPQHF,TGTGCCAGCAGTTACTCGAGGAGTAGCAATCAGCCCCAGCATTTT
TRBD1,few,TRBJ1-5,TRBV19,CASRDDRGPDQPQHF,TGTGCCAGTAGGGACGACAGGGGGCCTGATCAGCCCCAGCATTTT
TRBD1,.,TRBJ2-7,TRBV5-6,CASSLVTGLPYEQYF,TGTGCCAGCAGCTTGGTGACAGGGCTCCCCTACGAGCAGTACTTC
TRBD1,.,TRBJ1-4,TRBV29-1,CSVAPTSGQVEKLFF,TGCAGCGTTGCCCCAACCTCGGGACAGGTTGAAAAACTGTTTTTT
.,.,TRBJ1-5,TRBV6-6,CASSFGQYSNQPQHF,TGTGCCAGCAGCTTCGGACAATATAGCAATCAGCCCCAGCATTTT
.,.,TRBJ2-2,TRBV11-2,CASSLNLATGELFF,TGTGCCAGCAGCTTAAACCTAGCCACCGGGGAGCTGTTTTTT
.,.,TRBJ2-1,TRBV6-1,CASRGGVFLNEQFF,TGTGCCAGCAGAGGAGGCGTTTTCCTCAATGAGCAGTTCTTC
TRBD1,.,TRBJ2-5,TRBV27,CASSLFASGQETQYF,TGTGCCAGCAGTTTATTTGCCTCGGGACAGGAGACCCAGTACTTC
.,.,TRBJ1-4,TRBV2,CASSKQGSGNEKLFF,TGTGCCAGCAGTAAACAGGGATCTGGTAATGAAAAACTGTTTTTT